This is a list of T cell receptor beta chains from one sample in a study of blood T cell repertoires in COVID-19. The assay was immunoSEQ multiplex PCR, and TCRdb's table has in-frame clones only and misses some. The top ten clones hold more than 0.95% of a sample with 400,000 or so clones, 75% to 90% of them seen once. The sequencing sample was made of PBMCs or T cells enriched from blood (not recorded which). These receptor sequences come from a man between 25 and 39 years old who had recovered from COVID-19. CDR3s include the opening cysteine and the closing phenylalanine or tryptophan. Each record gives: V gene, clone size, J gene, D gene, CDR3 protein, CDR3 DNA. The D gene is left open where the match is weak. Expanded clones are given a class, and other clones once, few, many or no size at all.

TRBV18	-	TRBJ1-1	-	CASSPTNTEAFF	TGTGCCAGCTCCCCTACGAACACTGAAGCTTTCTTT
TRBV7-9	-	TRBJ1-5	-	CASSLGTGNLGNQPQHF	TGTGCCAGCAGCTTAGGCACAGGGAATTTAGGCAATCAGCCCCAGCATTTT
TRBV11-2	-	TRBJ2-5	-	CASSPRGSRAPTHQETQYF	TGTGCCAGCAGCCCTAGGGGTTCCCGGGCCCCCACCCACCAAGAGACCCAGTACTTC
TRBV5-1	once	TRBJ1-1	-	CASLVLPGQNTEAFF	TGCGCCAGCCTCGTCTTACCGGGACAGAACACTGAAGCTTTCTTT
TRBV6-4	-	TRBJ2-7	TRBD2	CASSAPGGLAGGYEQYF	TGTGCCAGCAGTGCCCCAGGGGGACTAGCGGGAGGCTACGAGCAGTACTTC
TRBV6-6	-	TRBJ1-5	-	CASNLYSNQPQHF	TGTGCCAGCAACCTCTATAGCAATCAGCCCCAGCATTTT
TRBV3-1/TRBV3-2	-	TRBJ2-1	-	CASSQFSADYNEQFF	TGTGCCAGCAGCCAATTTAGCGCCGATTACAATGAGCAGTTCTTC
TRBV9	-	TRBJ1-2	-	CASSSRPPGTYGYTF	TGTGCCAGCAGCTCCAGACCCCCAGGAACCTATGGCTACACCTTC
TRBV9	-	TRBJ2-1	-	CASRQDRISYNEQFF	TGTGCCAGCAGACAAGACAGGATCTCCTACAATGAGCAGTTCTTC
TRBV9	-	TRBJ2-2	TRBD2	CASSGGLAGGPGTGELFF	TGTGCCAGCAGCGGAGGACTAGCGGGAGGGCCGGGAACCGGGGAGCTGTTTTTT
TRBV19	-	TRBJ1-5	TRBD1	CASSRAETGSGQPQHF	TGTGCCAGTAGTAGGGCCGAGACAGGGTCGGGTCAGCCCCAGCATTTT
TRBV5-4	-	TRBJ2-5	-	CASSPGGLALAETQYF	TGTGCCAGCAGCCCCGGCGGTCTAGCTCTAGCAGAGACCCAGTACTTC
TRBV3-1/TRBV3-2	-	TRBJ2-1	-	CASSQGQGNEQFF	TGTGCCAGCAGCCAAGGGCAGGGGAATGAGCAGTTCTTC
TRBV28	-	TRBJ1-5	-	CASSKPQGPIQPQHF	TGTGCCAGCAGCAAGCCCCAGGGTCCTATACAGCCCCAGCATTTT
TRBV25-1	-	TRBJ1-3	-	CASRGGASFSGNTIYF	TGTGCCAGCAGGGGGGGGGCCAGCTTCTCTGGAAACACCATATATTTT
TRBV5-1	-	TRBJ2-3	TRBD1	CASSLQGITDTQYF	TGCGCCAGCAGCTTACAGGGGATCACAGATACGCAGTATTTT
TRBV15	-	TRBJ1-5	-	CATSSRRDQPQHF	TGTGCCACCAGCTCAAGGCGGGATCAGCCCCAGCATTTT
TRBV5-1	once	TRBJ1-6	TRBD1	CASSLETGGYNSPLHF	TGCGCCAGCAGCTTGGAGACAGGGGGGTATAATTCACCCCTCCACTTT
TRBV5-5	-	TRBJ2-7	-	CASSLDRAFYEQYF	TGTGCCAGCAGCTTGGACAGGGCCTTCTACGAGCAGTACTTC
TRBV11-3	once	TRBJ2-1	-	CASSLGRLPYNEQFF	TGTGCCAGCAGCTTAGGGAGGCTCCCCTACAATGAGCAGTTCTTC
TRBV24-1	-	TRBJ1-1	-	CATSETGTNTEAFF	TGTGCCACCAGCGAAACAGGGACGAACACTGAAGCTTTCTTT
TRBV27	-	TRBJ1-2	TRBD1	CASSSPGQGPGYTF	TGTGCCAGCAGTTCCCCGGGACAGGGTCCTGGCTACACCTTC
TRBV3-1/TRBV3-2	-	TRBJ1-1	-	CASSQATVANTEAFF	TGTGCCAGCAGCCAAGCTACAGTGGCGAACACTGAAGCTTTCTTT
TRBV4-1	-	TRBJ1-4	TRBD1	CASSVQGAANEKLFF	TGCGCCAGCAGCGTACAGGGGGCTGCTAATGAAAAACTGTTTTTT
TRBV5-1	-	TRBJ2-1	-	CASSLERNNEQFF	TGCGCCAGCAGCTTGGAGCGTAACAATGAGCAGTTCTTC
TRBV3-1/TRBV3-2	-	TRBJ2-1	-	CASSLGVRSFF	TGTGCCAGCTCTCTCGGGGTTCGTTCGTTCTTC
TRBV18	once	TRBJ2-3	TRBD2	CASSLRTSGGDTQYF	TGTGCCAGCTCACTCCGGACTAGCGGGGGTGATACGCAGTATTTT
TRBV7-9	once	TRBJ1-3	-	CASSPLGQISGNTIYF	TGTGCCAGCAGCCCTCTTGGACAGATCTCTGGAAACACCATATATTTT
TRBV5-4	-	TRBJ1-6	-	CASSLDRVGVGSTLHF	TGTGCCAGCAGCTTGGACAGGGTCGGAGTAGGATCCACCCTCCACTTT
TRBV27	-	TRBJ2-3	-	CASGVRTDTQYF	TGTGCCAGCGGAGTAAGGACAGATACGCAGTATTTT
TRBV6-2/TRBV6-3	-	TRBJ1-1	-	CASSYRAHNTEAFF	TGTGCCAGCAGTTACAGAGCCCACAACACTGAAGCTTTCTTT
TRBV5-1	-	TRBJ2-7	TRBD2	CASSLEISGRGEQYF	TGCGCCAGCAGCTTGGAAATTAGCGGGAGGGGCGAGCAGTACTTC
TRBV7-8	few	TRBJ1-1	-	CASSFFSTEAFF	TGTGCCAGCAGCTTTTTTAGCACTGAAGCTTTCTTT
TRBV7-8	-	TRBJ1-5	TRBD1	CASSAYRGQPQHF	TGTGCCAGCAGCGCGTACAGGGGTCAGCCCCAGCATTTT
TRBV7-8	-	TRBJ1-5	-	CASGFIGEQPQHF	TGTGCCAGCGGGTTTATAGGAGAACAGCCCCAGCATTTT
TRBV27	-	TRBJ1-1	TRBD1	CASRRGQGATEAFF	TGTGCCAGCCGCCGTGGACAGGGGGCCACTGAAGCTTTCTTT
TRBV5-1	-	TRBJ2-2	TRBD1	CASTLQGRGSGELFF	TGCGCCAGCACCTTACAGGGGAGAGGCTCCGGGGAGCTGTTTTTT
TRBV5-5	-	TRBJ1-1	-	CASSLVTGATEAFF	TGTGCCAGCAGCTTGGTTACTGGAGCCACTGAAGCTTTCTTT
TRBV11-2	-	TRBJ1-4	-	CASSLVGGNEKLFF	TGTGCCAGCAGCTTAGTGGGCGGGAATGAAAAACTGTTTTTT
TRBV18	-	TRBJ1-3	TRBD1	CASSGQDVSGNTIYF	TGTGCCAGCTCGGGACAGGATGTCTCTGGAAACACCATATATTTT
TRBV9	-	TRBJ2-2	TRBD1	CASSATPGTGLANTGELFF	TGTGCCAGCAGCGCCACCCCCGGGACAGGACTCGCGAACACCGGGGAGCTGTTTTTT
TRBV30	-	TRBJ2-2	TRBD2	CAWAGDNTGELFF	TGTGCCTGGGCGGGGGACAACACCGGGGAGCTGTTTTTT
TRBV12-3/TRBV12-4	-	TRBJ1-1	-	CASTSRLNTEAFF	TGTGCCAGCACTTCCAGATTGAACACTGAAGCTTTCTTT
TRBV19	once	TRBJ2-2	-	CASSWGFYTGELFF	TGTGCCAGTAGTTGGGGCTTCTACACCGGGGAGCTGTTTTTT
TRBV10-3	-	TRBJ1-1	TRBD1	CAISGQGEVEAFF	TGTGCCATCAGTGGACAGGGCGAGGTTGAAGCTTTCTTT
TRBV3-1/TRBV3-2	once	TRBJ2-5	-	CASSQVRETQYF	TGTGCCAGCAGCCAAGTTCGGGAGACCCAGTACTTC
TRBV12-5	-	TRBJ2-1	TRBD2	CASGLVLSGTSYNEQFF	TGTGCTAGTGGTTTGGTATTAAGCGGGACCTCCTACAATGAGCAGTTCTTC
TRBV2	-	TRBJ2-2	TRBD2	CASHQRENTGELFF	TGTGCCAGCCATCAGCGGGAGAACACCGGGGAGCTGTTTTTT
TRBV28	-	TRBJ1-6	TRBD1	CASAHRDSNSPLHF	TGTGCCAGCGCACACCGGGACAGTAATTCACCCCTCCACTTT
TRBV29-1	-	TRBJ2-7	TRBD2	CSVVVAGDLDEQYF	TGCAGCGTTGTAGTAGCGGGAGATCTTGACGAGCAGTACTTC
TRBV4-1	once	TRBJ2-5	TRBD1	CASRRGGQGGLETQYF	TGCGCCAGCAGGAGAGGTGGACAGGGGGGTTTAGAGACCCAGTACTTC
TRBV25-1	-	TRBJ1-6	-	CASRDSWNSPLHF	TGTGCCAGCAGGGACAGTTGGAATTCACCCCTCCACTTT
TRBV28	-	TRBJ2-5	-	CASSRQVFGETQYF	TGTGCCAGCAGTAGACAGGTTTTTGGAGAGACCCAGTACTTC
TRBV10-2	many	TRBJ1-6	TRBD1	CASSRTGELYSPLHF	TGCGCCAGCAGTCGGACAGGGGAACTCTATTCACCCCTCCACTTT